One sample yielded the 11 T cell receptor beta chains listed below, sequenced in a study of cytotoxic CD8 clonotypes in ibrutinib-treated CLL. Sequencing was performed with immunoSEQ multiplex PCR; in TCRdb, only in-frame clones are kept and a portion is missing. The sample carries roughly 28,000 clones, 70% to 90% recorded once. The sample consisted of PBMCs, taken after 24 months of ibrutinib treatment. Receptor source: a human donor with chronic lymphocytic leukemia.

This chain's CDR3 is CASSFSWPEDYGYTF. CDR3 nucleotide sequence: TGTGCCAGCAGCTTTTCCTGGCCTGAGGACTATGGCTACACCTTC. This chain joins TRBV11-2 and TRBJ1-2; D gene uncertain. The CDR3 has 15 residues. From germline, CDR1 is SGHAT and CDR2 FQNNGV. V lost 3 bases to trimming and J lost 3 bases, with 14 bases between them. The whole variable domain, filled in from reference TRBV11-2 and TRBJ1-2, reads EAGVAQSPRYKIIEKRQSVAFWCNPISGHATLYWYQQILGQGPKLLIQFQNNGVVDDSQLPKDRFSAERLKGVDSTLKIQPAKLEDSAVYLCASSFSWPEDYGYTFGSGTRLTVV.

The chain carries TRBV4-1 and TRBJ2-1, with 8 nucleotides matching TRBD1. This CDR3 comprises 13 residues. After removal of 2 bases from V and 8 bases from J, the junction contained 2 bases not matched to a gene. CDR1 is MGHRA, CDR2 YSYEKL, per germline. The CDR3 here is CASSQRQGHEQFF. CDR3 DNA: TGCGCCAGCAGCCAACGACAGGGGCATGAGCAGTTCTTC.

V usage is TRBV27 and J usage is TRBJ2-7; D not resolved. This CDR3 comprises 12 residues. Germline lookup yields CDR1 MNHEY and CDR2 SMNVEV (reference sequence). V was pared by 1 base and J by 7 bases, with 8 bases between. The CDR3 region has the DNA TGTGCCAGCAGTTTATTATTAGGGGAGCAGTACTTC. Translated: CASSLLLGEQYF.

This chain joins TRBV7-6 and TRBJ2-5; D gene unclear. Trimming shortened V by 1 base and J by 5 bases, and 5 bases separated the two germline ends. Per the germline V gene, CDR1 is SGHVS and CDR2 is FNYEAQ. This CDR3 has 12 residues. CDR3 DNA: TGTGCCAGCAGCTTAGGCGCCGAGACCCAGTACTTC. Its translation: CASSLGAETQYF.

This chain connects TRBV27 to TRBJ2-7; D call uncertain. The CDR3 spans 10 residues. Trimming stripped 7 bases from V and 6 bases from J, with 7 bases between. Germline CDR1 MNHEY, CDR2 SMNVEV (reference sequence). CDR3 in DNA: TGTGCCAGCAAGGGCTCCGAGCAGTACTTC. Encoded protein: CASKGSEQYF.

The CDR3 nucleotides are TGTGCCAGCAGTTTAGGCCCAGGAAAGTATGGCTACACCTTC. Protein product: CASSLGPGKYGYTF. The chain has TRBV28 and TRBJ1-2; D is unresolved. This CDR3 is 14 amino acids long. Germline assignment: CDR1 MDHEN and CDR2 SYDVKM. Trimming cost V 2 bases and J 5 bases, with 12 bases left between them.

This chain joins TRBV7-3 and TRBJ2-7; D unresolved. Germline values: CDR1 SGHTA, CDR2 FQGTGA. V was cut by 2 bases and J by 2 bases, with 13 bases left in between. CDR3 size: 15 residues. The CDR3: CASSLSAGETYEQYF. The CDR3 DNA reads TGTGCCAGCAGCTTATCGGCTGGGGAAACCTACGAGCAGTACTTC.

The rearrangement uses TRBV15 and TRBJ1-3; D is perhaps TRBD1 (6 bases). Deletions cut 0 bases from V and 1 base from J, with 7 bases between. The germline CDR1 and CDR2 sequences are LNHNV and YYDKDF (reference sequence). The CDR3 is 15 residues long. The CDR3: CATSRERGSGNTIYF. CDR3 nucleotide sequence: TGTGCCACCAGCAGAGAGAGGGGGTCTGGAAACACCATATATTTT.

The rearrangement joins TRBV28 to TRBJ1-1; unclear D gene. V lost 2 bases, J lost 9 bases, and 13 bases lay in between. Germline loops: CDR1 MDHEN, CDR2 SYDVKM. The length of the CDR3 is 13 residues. This CDR3 reads CASSLRATQQAFF. The DNA for the CDR3 is TGTGCCAGCAGTTTAAGGGCCACTCAACAAGCTTTCTTT.

The V gene is TRBV19, the J gene TRBJ1-2; 7 nucleotides agree with TRBD1. This CDR3 is built from 15 residues. J lost 3 bases, V lost 8 bases, and 12 bases had no gene match. The V gene's germline CDR1 is LNHDA and CDR2 SQIVND (reference sequence). DNA for the CDR3: TGTGCCAGTCAAGGCCAGGGACAGTTACACTATGGCTACACCTTC. Translation gives CASQGQGQLHYGYTF.

The gene calls are TRBV11-1 and TRBJ2-3; 7 bases map to TRBD1. The CDR3 sequence is 15 residues long. J gave up 1 base and V 1 base, and 2 bases lay outside the gene matches. Looked up from germline, CDR1 is SGHAT and CDR2 is FQDESV (reference sequence). Written as DNA, the CDR3 is TGTGCCAGCAGCTTAGACAGGGGACGCACAGATACGCAGTATTTT. Translated: CASSLDRGRTDTQYF.